The 12 T cell receptor beta chains below were found in one sample sequenced in a study of blood T cells in healthy people across ages. Sample-barcoded 5' priming and a J-beta primer mix drove a second PCR of roughly 6 to 12 cycles. TCRdb itself ran the 5' RACE reads through MiXCR, one entry per CDR3 protein. The table lists about 1.8 million distinct CDR3 sequences, less than 50% of them singletons. Material for sequencing was blood. These receptors all come from a woman in her forties in good health.

The chain has TRBV2 and TRBJ2-3, with a tentative D call TRBD2 (7 bases). Trimming removed 10 bases from V and 0 bases from J, with 17 bases in between. The germline V gene encodes CDR1 SNHLY and CDR2 FYNNEI. The CDR3 is 15 residues long. The CDR3 protein is CAIPEGGLSTDTQYF. The DNA of the CDR3 is TGTGCCATCCCGGAGGGGGGGCTCAGCACAGATACGCAGTATTTT.

This chain's CDR3 is CASSQGQGGSGANVLTF. The CDR3 DNA reads as TGTGCCAGCAGCCAAGGACAGGGGGGCTCTGGGGCCAACGTCCTGACTTTC. V usage is TRBV4-2 and J usage is TRBJ2-6, with TRBD1 identical over 9 bases. This CDR3 comprises 17 residues. CDR1 LGHNA and CDR2 YNFKEQ come from the germline V gene. With V trimmed by 1 base and J by 0 bases, 1 base remained unmatched.

The chain is built from TRBV9 and TRBJ2-1; 8 nucleotides align to TRBD1. V lost 3 bases to trimming and J lost 5 bases; unmatched junction nucleotides: 7. CDR1 SGDLS and CDR2 YYNGEE come from the germline V gene. The CDR3 sequence is 15 residues long. The CDR3 here is CASSGKTGAHNEQFF. Here the CDR3 DNA reads TGTGCCAGCAGCGGAAAGACAGGGGCCCACAATGAGCAGTTCTTC.

J is TRBJ2-1 and V is TRBV7-2, with no clear D. The better agreement between TRBJ2-7 and the DNA end casts doubt on the J call. This CDR3 comprises 16 residues. The germline V gene has CDR1 SGHTA and CDR2 FQGNSA. The CDR3 DNA is TGTGCCAGCAGCTTAGAAATGGCATCTGCCTACAATGAGCAGTACTTC. It translates to CASSLEMASAYNEQYF.

The chain combines TRBV5-6 with TRBJ1-2; unclear D gene. The CDR3 extends over 13 amino acids. The germline CDR1 and CDR2 sequences are SGHDT and YYEEEE. V lost 6 bases to trimming and J lost 3 bases, with 12 bases between them. CDR3 residues: CASIRRAYYGYTF. The CDR3 DNA is TGTGCCAGCATCCGCCGGGCCTACTATGGCTACACCTTC.

In its sample, this clonotype was seen a few times. The V and J genes are TRBV7-9 and TRBJ2-3; 7 positions match TRBD1. Germline V CDR1 and CDR2: SEHNR, FQNEAQ (reference sequence). V shed 6 bases and J 2 bases; nucleotides not matched to a gene: 5. This CDR3 has 14 amino acids. This CDR3 is CASSFDRVTDTQYF. As DNA, the CDR3 is TGTGCCAGCAGTTTCGACAGGGTCACAGATACGCAGTATTTT.

The V gene is TRBV4-1, the J gene TRBJ2-3, with unresolved D. Germline values: CDR1 MGHRA, CDR2 YSYEKL. V was cut by 0 bases and J by 3 bases, with 13 bases left in between. There are 16 residues in the CDR3. CDR3 nucleotide sequence: TGCGCCAGCAGCCAAGAGGTCCCGCCGGCAACAGATACGCAGTATTTT. Translating it yields CASSQEVPPATDTQYF.

The chain joins TRBV4-1 to TRBJ2-7; tentatively, D is TRBD2 (5 bases). The CDR3 is 17 amino acids. Between the trimmed V and J ends, which lost 1 base and 7 bases, there was a span of 23 bases. Germline CDR1 reads MGHRA; CDR2 reads YSYEKL. The CDR3 region is CASSQAWSTTNYNEQYF. In nucleotides, the CDR3 is TGCGCCAGCAGCCAAGCCTGGTCGACGACTAACTACAATGAGCAGTACTTC.

As regards this clonotype: The junction and the germline gene differ at one end; a read error may be behind it. V gene TRBV20-1 combines with J gene TRBJ2-1; 7 bases are a match to TRBD1. CDR1 DFQATT and CDR2 SNEGSKA come from the germline V gene (reference sequence). This CDR3 comprises 10 residues. CDR3 residues: CGALAGGQFF. The CDR3 coding sequence is TGCGGTGCTCTGGCAGGGGGGCAGTTCTTC.

The CDR3 is CASSKRTPQPFTDTQYF. CDR3 coding DNA: TGTGCCAGCAGTAAAAGGACTCCCCAACCGTTCACAGATACGCAGTATTTT. The chain recombines TRBV12-3 or TRBV12-4 with TRBJ2-3, with D maybe TRBD2 (5 bases). Trimming left V 5 bases short and J 2 bases short, with 20 bases between. CDR3 length equals 17 residues.

The gene calls are TRBV7-8 and TRBJ2-5; TRBD2 matches 11 bases. V gave up 5 bases and J gave up 0 bases; unmatched junction bases: 8. CDR1 is SGHVS and CDR2 is FQNEAQ in the germline V gene. The CDR3 contains 17 residues. The CDR3 here is CASSLEPGLADQETQYF. The DNA of the CDR3 is TGTGCCAGCAGCCTCGAACCGGGACTAGCGGACCAAGAGACCCAGTACTTC. The full variable domain, in which reference TRBV7-8 and TRBJ2-5 provide the parts outside the CDR3, is GAGVSQSPRYKVAKRGQDVALRCDPISGHVSLFWYQQALGQGPEFLTYFQNEAQLDKSGLPSDRFFAERPEGSVSTLKIQRTQQEDSAVYLCASSLEPGLADQETQYFGPGTRLLVL.

This chain uses TRBV3-1 with TRBJ1-4; no firm D call. The CDR3 contains 11 residues. Germline assignment: CDR1 LGHDT and CDR2 YNNKEL (reference sequence). V was pared by 4 bases and J by 13 bases, with 10 bases between. The CDR3 loop reads CASSRLGVLFF. CDR3 coding DNA: TGTGCCAGCAGCCGTCTCGGGGTACTGTTTTTT.